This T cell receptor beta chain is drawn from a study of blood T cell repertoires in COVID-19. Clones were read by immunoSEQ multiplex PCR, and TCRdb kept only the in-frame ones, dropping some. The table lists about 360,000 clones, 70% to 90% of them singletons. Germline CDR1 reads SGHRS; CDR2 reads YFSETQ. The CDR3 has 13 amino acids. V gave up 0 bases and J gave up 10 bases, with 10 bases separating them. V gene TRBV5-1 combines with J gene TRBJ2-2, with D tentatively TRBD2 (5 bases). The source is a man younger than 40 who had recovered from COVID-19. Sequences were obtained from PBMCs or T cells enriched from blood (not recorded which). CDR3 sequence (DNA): TGCGCCAGCAGCTTGGGTGGGGAGAAGGAGCTGTTTTTT. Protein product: CASSLGGEKELFF.